Below are 12 T cell receptor beta chains sequenced from a single sample in a study of shared clonotypes between healthy human individuals. Data came from immunoSEQ multiplex PCR; TCRdb stores just in-frame clones and leaves some out. The data show 2 million to 2.5 million clones, with 90% to 95% seen just once and 0.35% to 0.5% held by the top ten. Sequenced sample: naive CD4+ T cells from PBMCs. Subset meaning: CD45RA+ positively selected. Receptors were obtained from a man aged 18 to 29 in good health. Some clones in this sample may be carry-over from other donors' samples.

This chain links TRBV29-1 with TRBJ1-1; D gene unclear. Trimming took 5 bases from V and 0 from J, leaving 13 bases between them. Looked up from germline, CDR1 is SQVTM and CDR2 is ANQGSEA. The CDR3 covers 14 residues. In DNA, the CDR3 is TGCAGCGTTCGTCCTACAGTAATGAACACTGAAGCTTTCTTT. It encodes CSVRPTVMNTEAFF.

The V call is TRBV4-3, the J call TRBJ2-5, with TRBD2 identical over 12 bases. The trim removed 4 bases at V and 7 bases at J, leaving 7 bases unmatched. The CDR3 extends over 15 amino acids. Per germline, CDR1 LGHNA and CDR2 YSLEER. The CDR3 loop is CASSRSSGGVRTQYF. CDR3 in DNA: TGCGCCAGCAGCCGTTCTAGCGGGGGGGTGAGGACCCAGTACTTC.

The rearrangement joins TRBV28 to TRBJ1-2; 9 bases fit TRBD1. The V gene's germline CDR1 is MDHEN and CDR2 SYDVKM. There are 11 residues in the CDR3. V shed 4 bases and J 13 bases; nucleotides not matched to a gene: 4. Here the CDR3 reads CASSWDREITF. The CDR3 DNA sequence: TGTGCCAGCAGTTGGGACAGGGAAATCACCTTC.

CDR3 bases: TGCGCCAGCAGCCTACTCCAGGGAGCTAACTATGGCTACACCTTC. Amino acid sequence: CASSLLQGANYGYTF. The chain is built from TRBV4-1 and TRBJ1-2; D may be TRBD1 (5 bases). The ends were cut back, 4 bases at V and 0 bases at J, with 12 bases in the middle. In germline, CDR1 is MGHRA, CDR2 YSYEKL. This CDR3 spans 15 amino acids.

The chain is built from TRBV11-2 and TRBJ2-5; D is ambiguous. V was trimmed by 1 base and J by 1 base, leaving 13 bases between them. This CDR3 comprises 16 residues. The V gene's germline CDR1 is SGHAT and CDR2 FQNNGV. CDR3 sequence (DNA): TGTGCCAGCAGCTTAGGGTCTCCAACGGGCCAAGAGACCCAGTACTTC. This gives the protein CASSLGSPTGQETQYF.

A single count supports this clone. The same CDR3 is also encoded by other DNA sequences in this sample. The chain is built from TRBV5-1 and TRBJ1-1; 7 bases match TRBD1. Germline V CDR1 and CDR2: SGHRS, YFSETQ. The V and J ends lost 4 bases and 1 base, in that order; junction bases with no gene match: 4. The CDR3 runs 14 residues. The CDR3 DNA follows: TGCGCCAGCAGCAGGGACAGACAGAACACTGAAGCTTTCTTT. It is translated as CASSRDRQNTEAFF.

CDR3: CASSFSGKTDTQYF. For the CDR3, the DNA is TGTGCCAGCAGCTTTAGCGGGAAGACAGATACGCAGTATTTT. The chain recombines TRBV5-4 with TRBJ2-3; 8 bases fit TRBD2. The CDR3 covers 14 residues. Germline V gene sequence: CDR1 SGHNT, CDR2 YYREEE (reference sequence). V lost 2 bases to trimming and J lost 3 bases; unmatched junction nucleotides: 2.

Written as DNA, the CDR3 is TGTGCCTGGAGGAATTCACCCCTCCACTTT. It specifies CAWRNSPLHF. The chain recombines TRBV12-5 with TRBJ1-6; D unclear. CDR1 and CDR2 from the germline V gene are LGHNT and FRNRAP. The CDR3 loop spans 10 amino acids.

The V gene is TRBV6-6, the J gene TRBJ2-7; the D gene is possibly TRBD2 (6 bases). The CDR3 runs to 14 residues. The V end lost 7 bases, the J end lost 1 base, and 14 bases lay between the germline ends. Germline CDR1 reads MNHNY; CDR2 reads SVGAGI (reference sequence). CDR3 sequence (DNA): TGTGCCAGCATGAATGGGGGGAGTTCCTACGAGCAGTACTTC. Its translation is CASMNGGSSYEQYF.

Worth noting for this clone: Distinct nucleotide sequences in the sample also encode this CDR3. V is TRBV2 and J is TRBJ2-5; D not certain. The CDR3 has 12 residues. V was shortened by 4 bases and J by 3 bases, with 6 bases between the two germline ends. Per germline, CDR1 SNHLY and CDR2 FYNNEI. The CDR3 nucleotides read TGTGCCAGCAGTGTAACAGAAGAGACCCAGTACTTC. Protein product: CASSVTEETQYF.

This clone has just one count. V usage is TRBV14 and J usage is TRBJ2-3, with D hard to call. Germline V gene data show CDR1 as SGHDN and CDR2 as FVKESK. The V gene lost 3 bases and the J gene lost 2 bases, with 15 bases spanning the gap. There are 16 residues in the CDR3. The CDR3 DNA reads TGTGCCAGCAGCCAGCAAGGGCAGCTTAACACAGATACGCAGTATTTT. Amino acids: CASSQQGQLNTDTQYF.

The chain has TRBV18 and TRBJ2-7; D gene unclear. This CDR3 has 12 residues. Germline V gene sequence: CDR1 KGHSH, CDR2 LQKENI. Trimming shortened V by 2 bases and J by 6 bases, and 8 bases separated the two germline ends. The CDR3 spells CASSPGEGEQYF. CDR3 DNA sequence: TGTGCCAGCTCACCAGGGGAAGGCGAGCAGTACTTC. Full variable domain (remainder filled in from reference TRBV18 and TRBJ2-7): NAGVMQNPRHLVRRRGQEARLRCSPMKGHSHVYWYRQLPEEGLKFMVYLQKENIIDESGMPKERFSAEFPKEGPSILRIQQVVRGDSAAYFCASSPGEGEQYFGPGTRLTVT.